The source of this T cell receptor beta chain is a study of beta chain features in type 1 diabetes (dated by TCRdb to 2017 to 2018). Describing the broader study: Mean age, gender distribution, total cell number and subset yield did not differ between patients and healthy donors. A total of roughly 98,000,000 sorted cells were examined across all samples, and a strong correlation was observed between cell number per subset and RNA yield. The study compared TCRB repertoires of sorted circulating CD4+ T cell subsets between recently diagnosed type 1 diabetes patients and matched healthy donors. Naive and central memory subsets were obtained from all 28 donors, but regulatory and stem cell-like memory subsets were isolated from only 8 patients and about eight healthy donors. What the work shows at the level of the full study, not this receptor alone: Because cDNA rather than genomic DNA was sequenced, highly expressing activated cells could have been over-represented, although no difference in activation and CD3 levels was found between groups. Because small numbers of individuals were included in the HLA sub-analyses, any influence of HLA type on TCRB rearrangement was left unresolved. A moderate but significant shortening of TCRB CDR3 length was observed in type 1 diabetes patients in all four CD4+ subsets. Shorter templates might be favored by PCR, yet because patient and control samples were amplified and corrected together, any such skew would affect both groups equally. Patients with type 1 diabetes made fewer insertions and deleted more nucleotides at VDJ recombination sites, implying thymic rearrangement abnormalities. Naive, central memory and regulatory TCRB repertoires appeared to be more alike among patients than among healthy donors.

Each donor gave one peripheral blood draw, approximately 110 mL on average, collected into heparinised tubes. Using a panel that included CD45RO, CCR7, CD25, CD127, CD95 and CD27, naive, central memory, regulatory and stem cell-like memory CD4+ T cells were sorted on a BD FACSAria II. Purity was above 95% for every sorted population. PBMCs were isolated right away by Lymphoprep density gradient centrifugation and were stained directly, without culture. To minimize batch effects, samples were stained and sorted in pairs, one healthy donor with one patient per experiment. The germline V gene sets CDR1 to SGHTA and CDR2 to FQGNSA. Its CDR3 holds 16 amino acids, cysteine through phenylalanine. Kept here is only the CDR3 DNA, which spans 48 bases and is read in frame from base 1. The junction shows trimming of 4 bases on V and 4 bases on J, and the gene matches do not reach 9 bases of it. About this clone: No antigen is known for it. Base qualities were left out, and no much larger clone turns up one base away.

The entire isolated RNA was reverse transcribed using the High Capacity cDNA Reverse Transcription Kit, and thus expressed TCRB transcripts were sequenced. Deep immunoSEQ sequencing was performed on naive, central memory and regulatory T cell samples, with an average of around 3.4 million total reads per sample. Sorted cells were lysed in RLT buffer, and RNA was extracted using DNase-treated RNeasy Micro or Mini kits according to cell number. Each cell subset was processed separately to prevent cross-contamination, with patient and healthy donor samples processed together. Using the immunoSEQ multiplex PCR, TCRB sequences were amplified from cDNA into 87-bp fragments spanning the CDR3 region. The amplicons were sequenced using the Illumina HiSeq platform. Per the original workflow: Synthetic template baselines were used to correct PCR bias computationally, reads within Hamming distance 2 were collapsed together, and singletons that could not be merged were discarded. By aligning reads against IMGT, V, D and J genes, CDR3 length, and insertions or deletions at six rearrangement sites were assigned. Within each subset, clonotype counts were normalized to sorted cell number, and only after that were true diversity and Gini coefficients computed with the tcR R package. The overlap coefficient, calculated on TCRB nucleotide sequences, was used to quantify repertoire sharing. Out-of-frame TCRB sequences from naive cells were analyzed as a proxy for the pre-selection repertoire. Not all clones reach the TCRdb copy of this immuneACCESS table, which keeps in-frame sequences only. Checked studies attribute under half of the gap to unresolved V genes and leave the rest unexplained. V and J calls and clone size follow that table, whereas D and trimming were derived from the DNA. Present in this sample are under 300,000 clones, about 20% of which were seen just once. Around 0.029% of the sample is held by the ten biggest clonotypes.

The material sequenced was naive CD4+ T cells from blood. Explained via the paper, the cell subset or site label denotes: true naive CD4+ T cells. This sequence was found in a woman aged 40-49 years with type 1 diabetes. Here the chain combines TRBV7-2 and TRBJ1-1; 10 bases in between match TRBD1. The CDR3 reads as follows: CASSSRDRGSGTEAFF. In nucleotide form, the sequence is TGTGCCAGCAGCTCCCGGGACAGGGGATCGGGCACTGAAGCTTTCTTT.